A single sample is the source of the 24 T cell receptor beta chains below, sequenced in a study of blood T cell repertoires in COVID-19. The table came from immunoSEQ multiplex PCR; TCRdb's copy has only in-frame clones and leaves some out. The table shows 250,000 to 300,000 clones, with around four fifths occurring only once. Sequencing was carried out using peripheral blood. The receptor source for this set is a man aged 55 to 70 with acute or convalescent COVID-19.

The gene calls are TRBV10-1 and TRBJ2-7, with 11 positions matching TRBD1. Germline loops: CDR1 WNHNN, CDR2 SYGVQD (reference sequence). Trimming took 2 bases from V and 6 from J; bases not matched to a gene: 3. CDR3 length equals 14 residues. The CDR3 region is CASSEGQGAREQYF. The CDR3 DNA reads as TGCGCCAGCAGTGAGGGACAGGGGGCTCGCGAGCAGTACTTC.

CDR3 nucleotide sequence: TGTGCCAGCGTTTTAGGAGAGAACTATAATTCACCCCTCCACTTT. The encoded protein is CASVLGENYNSPLHF. The chain joins TRBV6-5 to TRBJ1-6; unclear D gene. The CDR3 covers 15 residues. Trimming took 8 bases from V and 3 from J, leaving 14 bases between them. The germline CDR1 and CDR2 sequences are MNHEY and SVGAGI.

The chain employs TRBV4-1 and TRBJ2-3; 10 nucleotides align to TRBD2. Per the germline V gene, CDR1 is MGHRA and CDR2 is YSYEKL. J was trimmed by 1 base and V by 6 bases; bases with no gene match: 16. The CDR3 extends over 19 amino acids. CDR3 protein: CASSPYLAGVRTRTDTQYF. In nucleotides, the CDR3 is TGCGCCAGCAGTCCCTACCTAGCGGGGGTCCGGACTCGCACAGATACGCAGTATTTT.

The chain employs TRBV9 and TRBJ2-1; 11 bases are shared with TRBD2. The CDR3 is 15 amino acids. Germline CDR1 and CDR2: SGDLS and YYNGEE. The V and J ends lost 3 bases and 7 bases, in that order; junction bases with no gene match: 6. CDR3 amino acids: CASSASGTSGNEQFF. The CDR3 nucleotides read TGTGCCAGCAGCGCCTCCGGGACTAGCGGTAATGAGCAGTTCTTC.

This rearrangement joins TRBV11-1 to TRBJ2-3, with 9 nucleotides matching TRBD2. Trimming took 4 bases from V and 5 from J; bases not matched to a gene: 1. Germline CDR1 SGHAT, CDR2 FQDESV (reference sequence). The CDR3 is made up of 13 amino acids. The CDR3 bases are TGTGCCAGCAGCTCTAGCGGGGAAGATACGCAGTATTTT. Protein sequence: CASSSSGEDTQYF.

The CDR3 here is CASSFTGTGVGNTIYF. For the CDR3, the DNA is TGCGCCAGCAGCTTCACCGGGACAGGGGTTGGAAACACCATATATTTT. The chain has TRBV5-1 and TRBJ1-3; 10 nucleotides agree with TRBD1. Germline CDR1 and CDR2: SGHRS and YFSETQ. The J segment lost 3 bases and the V segment lost 2 bases, leaving 5 bases of the junction unmatched. CDR3 size: 16 residues.

J is TRBJ1-6 and V is TRBV6-5; no definite D call. The CDR3 extends over 15 amino acids. V was shortened by 0 bases and J by 7 bases, with 10 bases between the two germline ends. Germline V CDR1 and CDR2: MNHEY, SVGAGI. This chain's CDR3 is CASSYSAGTNSPLHF. Written as DNA, the CDR3 is TGTGCCAGCAGTTACTCAGCGGGAACAAATTCACCCCTCCACTTT.

This rearrangement joins TRBV2 to TRBJ1-5; D not certain. The V gene lost 0 bases and the J gene lost 2 bases, with 5 bases spanning the gap. The CDR3 is made up of 14 amino acids. The germline gives CDR1 SNHLY, CDR2 FYNNEI. CDR3 in amino acids: CASSEAAGNQPQHF. In nucleotides, the CDR3 is TGTGCCAGCAGTGAAGCGGCAGGCAATCAGCCCCAGCATTTT.

This rearrangement joins TRBV3-1 (or the pseudogene TRBV3-2) to TRBJ1-1; tentatively, D is TRBD1 (5 bases). This CDR3 region has 13 residues. Germline values: CDR1 LGHDT, CDR2 YNNKEL (reference sequence). V was clipped by 4 bases and J by 7 bases, with 13 bases between them. CDR3 sequence: CASSREGQFEAFF. In DNA, the CDR3 is TGTGCCAGCAGCCGAGAGGGGCAGTTTGAAGCTTTCTTT.

The CDR3 bases are TGTGCCAGCAGATCCGATTGGGGGGGCCGATGGGATCTGTATTTT. Translated: CASRSDWGGRWDLYF. The chain carries TRBV7-2 and TRBJ2-3, with D perhaps TRBD2 (7 bases). This CDR3 has 15 amino acids. Germline lookup yields CDR1 SGHTA and CDR2 FQGNSA. Trimming pared 6 bases from V and 14 bases from J, leaving 27 bases between.

CDR3 nucleotide sequence: TGTGCCAGCAGTGAATCACTCGGCGGTGAGCAGTTCTTC. Protein: CASSESLGGEQFF. The V gene is TRBV6-4, the J gene TRBJ2-1; no firm D call. This CDR3 region has 13 residues. From germline, CDR1 is MRHNA and CDR2 SNTAGT. With 3 bases removed from V and 9 bases from J, the gap between germline ends came to 12 bases.

The chain couples TRBV7-9 to TRBJ2-3; perhaps TRBD2 as D (5 bases). CDR3 length: 15 amino acids. Germline V gene lookup returns CDR1 SEHNR and CDR2 FQNEAQ (reference sequence). Trimming removed 1 base from V and 2 bases from J, with 10 bases in between. CDR3 sequence reads: CASSLVAGVTDTQYF. The CDR3 nucleotides are TGTGCCAGCAGCTTAGTTGCGGGCGTCACAGATACGCAGTATTTT.

V gene TRBV11-2 combines with J gene TRBJ1-4; 8 nucleotides line up with TRBD1. V dropped 3 bases and J dropped 9; count of bases not matched to a gene: 3. CDR1 and CDR2 (germline): SGHAT, FQNNGV. This CDR3 is 13 amino acids long. DNA for the CDR3: TGTGCCAGCAGCTTCCGGGACAGGCAAAAACTGTTTTTT. Translation gives CASSFRDRQKLFF.

On this clone: The junction shows a germline mismatch at one end, possibly a read error. The gene calls are TRBV10-3 and TRBJ1-2; 9 bases line up with TRBD1. Germline V gene lookup returns CDR1 ENHRY and CDR2 SYGVKD. The CDR3 has 21 residues. CDR3 protein: CAIRESGGVRTGEKSNYGYTF. CDR3 nucleotide sequence: TGTGCCATCCGTGAGTCGGGGGGAGTAAGGACAGGGGAAAAGTCTAACTATGGCTACACCTTC.

The genes are TRBV25-1 and TRBJ1-1, with 10 positions matching TRBD1. Trimming at V came to 4 bases and at J to 0 bases, leaving 5 bases not matched to a gene. The CDR3 consists of 16 residues. The germline V gene has CDR1 MGHDK and CDR2 SYGVNS. The CDR3 region has the DNA TGTGCCAGCAGTGCCCTGGGACAGGGGATGAACACTGAAGCTTTCTTT. Its protein product is CASSALGQGMNTEAFF. The variable domain in full, with the rest retrieved from reference TRBV25-1 and TRBJ1-1, is EADIYQTPRYLVIGTGKKITLECSQTMGHDKMYWYQQDPGMELHLIHYSYGVNSTEKGDLSSESTVSRIRTEHFPLTLESARPSHTSQYLCASSALGQGMNTEAFFGQGTRLTVV.

The V and J genes are TRBV2 and TRBJ2-5, with D maybe TRBD2 (6 bases). Trimming took 4 bases from V and 0 from J, leaving 12 bases between them. CDR1 and CDR2 (germline): SNHLY, FYNNEI. The CDR3 length is 15 residues. The CDR3 protein is CASSGLDYYQETQYF. In DNA form, the CDR3 reads TGTGCCAGCAGTGGGTTGGACTATTACCAAGAGACCCAGTACTTC.

The rearrangement links TRBV2 to TRBJ2-5; possible D gene TRBD2, 6 bases. This CDR3 comprises 14 residues. Trimming left V 2 bases short and J 5 bases short, with 12 bases between. Germline V gives CDR1 SNHLY, CDR2 FYNNEI. CDR3 sequence reads: CASSETSPGETQYF. DNA for the CDR3: TGTGCCAGCAGTGAAACTAGCCCGGGGGAGACCCAGTACTTC.

This clone turned up a few times. V usage is TRBV30 and J usage is TRBJ1-4, with D hard to call. Deletions cut 3 bases from V and 8 bases from J, with 13 bases between. Germline V gene sequence: CDR1 GTSNPN, CDR2 SVGIG (reference sequence). The CDR3 consists of 13 residues. CDR3 DNA sequence: TGTGCCTGGAGCCCCGTAGCCGGAGAAAAACTGTTTTTT. Its translation: CAWSPVAGEKLFF.

The rearrangement links TRBV9 to TRBJ1-2; 9 bases map to TRBD1. Per germline, CDR1 SGDLS and CDR2 YYNGEE. V lost 3 bases and J lost 6; bases outside the gene matches: 12. This CDR3 is 16 amino acids long. Here the CDR3 reads CASSDNRDRVEDGYTF. For the CDR3, the DNA is TGTGCCAGCAGCGATAACCGGGACAGGGTTGAGGATGGCTACACCTTC.

This chain joins TRBV29-1 and TRBJ2-3; weak D call: TRBD2 (5 bases). V dropped 4 bases and J dropped 0 bases, with 14 bases sitting between them. The CDR3 spans 15 residues. Germline V gene data show CDR1 as SQVTM and CDR2 as ANQGSEA. DNA of the CDR3: TGCAGCGTTGCCCATGGACTGACTAGCACAGATACGCAGTATTTT. Its protein is CSVAHGLTSTDTQYF.

This chain connects TRBV5-4 to TRBJ1-5; TRBD1 matches 7 bases. CDR3 length: 14 amino acids. V trimming: 2 bases; J trimming: 7 bases; junction bases outside the gene matches: 6. The V gene's germline CDR1 is SGHNT and CDR2 YYREEE (reference sequence). Here the CDR3 DNA reads TGTGCCAGCAGCTTAGGGGGCGCCGGACAGCCCCAGCATTTT. Protein: CASSLGGAGQPQHF.

The gene calls are TRBV11-2 and TRBJ1-1; 7 nucleotides line up with TRBD1. Germline values: CDR1 SGHAT, CDR2 FQNNGV. The J segment lost 4 bases and the V segment lost 0 bases, leaving 5 bases of the junction unmatched. The length of the CDR3 is 15 residues. In DNA form, the CDR3 reads TGTGCCAGCAGCTTAGATTGGGCAGGGGGCACTGAAGCTTTCTTT. Translation gives CASSLDWAGGTEAFF.

J is TRBJ1-5 and V is TRBV19, with 7 bases lining up with TRBD1. The V segment lost 4 bases and the J segment 0 bases; nucleotides outside the gene matches: 6. The CDR3 spans 16 residues. CDR1 is LNHDA and CDR2 is SQIVND in the germline V gene (reference sequence). This chain's CDR3 is CASSKGTDYSNQPQHF. Written as DNA, the CDR3 is TGTGCCAGTAGTAAGGGGACAGACTATAGCAATCAGCCCCAGCATTTT.

The rearrangement joins TRBV13 to TRBJ2-1, with 10 nucleotides matching TRBD2. The junction had 8 bases not matched to a gene; V was cut back by 6 bases and J by 9 bases. Per germline, CDR1 PRHDT and CDR2 FYEKMQ (reference sequence). The length of the CDR3 is 14 residues. CDR3 DNA sequence: TGTGCCAGCAGGACTAGCGGGCGAGCAGTTGAGCAGTTCTTC. Amino acids: CASRTSGRAVEQFF.